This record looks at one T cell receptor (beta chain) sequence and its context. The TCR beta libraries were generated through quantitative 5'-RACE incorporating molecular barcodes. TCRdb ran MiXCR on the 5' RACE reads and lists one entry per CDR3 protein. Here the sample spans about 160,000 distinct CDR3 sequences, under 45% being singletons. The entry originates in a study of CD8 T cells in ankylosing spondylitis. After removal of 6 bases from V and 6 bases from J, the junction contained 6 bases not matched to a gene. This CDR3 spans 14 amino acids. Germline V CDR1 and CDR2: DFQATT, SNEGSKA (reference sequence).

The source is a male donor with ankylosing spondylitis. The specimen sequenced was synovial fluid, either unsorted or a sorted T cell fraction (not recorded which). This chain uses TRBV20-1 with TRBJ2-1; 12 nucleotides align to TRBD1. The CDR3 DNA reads TGCAGTGCCGGGGACAGGGGGCCCTTCAATGAGCAGTTCTTC. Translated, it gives CSAGDRGPFNEQFF.